These 7 T cell receptor beta chains were all obtained from the same sample, sequenced in a study of T cell changes during pregnancy in multiple sclerosis. Here immunoSEQ multiplex PCR was the method, and the copy in TCRdb shows in-frame clones only, minus some. The sample contains more than 60,000 clones, about 91% of which appear only once. Specimen: peripheral blood, collected before pregnancy. These receptor sequences come from a female donor with multiple sclerosis, enrolled in a pregnancy study.

This rearrangement joins TRBV6-5 to TRBJ2-5, with D tentatively TRBD2 (6 bases). Trimming took 6 bases from V and 0 from J, leaving 8 bases between them. The germline V gene encodes CDR1 MNHEY and CDR2 SVGAGI. CDR3 length equals 13 residues. The CDR3 nucleotides are TGTGCCAGCAGGAGGGACTACCAAGAGACCCAGTACTTC. Translating gives CASRRDYQETQYF.

J is TRBJ1-1 and V is TRBV7-9, with 7 positions matching TRBD1. The CDR3 sequence is 14 residues long. The germline V gene has CDR1 SEHNR and CDR2 FQNEAQ (reference sequence). Trimming cost V 5 bases and J 0 bases; bases outside gene matches: 3. The CDR3, as DNA: TGTGCCAGCAGCGAGGGACAGCTGAACACTGAAGCTTTCTTT. As protein: CASSEGQLNTEAFF.

V gene TRBV6-1 combines with J gene TRBJ2-3; 8 bases map to TRBD1. V lost 3 bases to trimming and J lost 3 bases; unmatched junction nucleotides: 5. Germline-derived CDR1 and CDR2 are MNHNS and SASEGT. There are 15 residues in the CDR3. The CDR3 region is CASSEVQGATDTQYF. As DNA, the CDR3 is TGTGCCAGCAGTGAGGTTCAGGGGGCGACAGATACGCAGTATTTT.

The rearrangement joins TRBV21-1 to TRBJ1-2; no check of the table's D call, TRBD1, against the DNA was made. TRBV21-1 is designated a pseudogene. CDR3 length: 16 residues. CDR3 nucleotides: TGTGCCAGCAGCAACCTTAAGGGCCAGGGGGGAAATGGCTACACCTTC. Translating it yields CASSNLKGQGGNGYTF.

The rearrangement links TRBV7-2 to TRBJ2-7; no definite D call. The V gene's germline CDR1 is SGHTA and CDR2 FQGNSA. V lost 3 bases to trimming and J lost 3 bases, with 9 bases between them. There are 13 residues in the CDR3. The CDR3 loop is CASSLARFYEQYF. In DNA form, the CDR3 reads TGTGCCAGCAGCTTGGCGAGGTTCTACGAGCAGTACTTC.

The V call is TRBV5-1, the J call TRBJ2-7, with TRBD1 matching over 7 bases. From germline, CDR1 is SGHRS and CDR2 YFSETQ. This CDR3 has 14 residues. After removal of 5 bases from V and 0 bases from J, the junction contained 5 bases not matched to a gene. CDR3 region: CASSRTGASYEQYF. The CDR3 coding sequence is TGCGCCAGCAGTCGGACAGGAGCCTCCTACGAGCAGTACTTC.

The chain uses TRBV6-6 and TRBJ1-2, with a possible D match to TRBD1 (5 bases). Looked up from germline, CDR1 is MNHNY and CDR2 is SVGAGI (reference sequence). This CDR3 has 13 residues. V lost 6 bases and J lost 2, with 10 bases in between. The CDR3 protein is CASSRQINYGYTF. The CDR3 DNA reads TGTGCCAGCAGCCGACAGATAAACTATGGCTACACCTTC.